The 15 T cell receptor beta chains below come from one sample, sequenced in a study of T cells in Graves' hyperthyroidism and ophthalmopathy (dated by TCRdb to about 2019). Receptor libraries were prepared by multiplex PCR. Data came from an Illumina HiSeq 2000. Amplification of TCR beta CDR3 regions was carried out from RNA transcripts. For the first round of RT-PCR on the TCR CDR3, the HTBI primer set was used together with the Qiagen OneStep RT-PCR kit. TCRdb handled the public reads itself, with Q25 trimming in fastp and clone calling in MiXCR, and kept productive beta chains. Merged by CDR3 protein, the rows form single entries marked with the most common genes and DNA. The sample table holds fewer than 800,000 distinct CDR3 sequences, of which about a sixth were seen once. Around 7.7% of the sample is in the top ten clones. The source material was blood. The source of these receptors is a man aged 18-30 years with Graves' hyperthyroidism.

In this sample, this clonotype turned up many times. V is TRBV20-1 and J is TRBJ2-7; possibly TRBD1 or TRBD2 for D (5 bases each). Trimming stripped 6 bases from V and 2 bases from J, with 14 bases between. CDR3 length: 13 amino acids. From germline, CDR1 is DFQATT and CDR2 SNEGSKA (reference sequence). This chain's CDR3 is CSAPRDGAYEQYF. The CDR3 nucleotides read TGCAGTGCCCCGAGGGACGGAGCCTACGAGCAGTACTTC.

There are many counts of this clonotype. The chain joins TRBV7-3 to TRBJ2-7; tentative D call: TRBD1 (5 bases). The CDR3 contains 13 residues. Germline values: CDR1 SGHTA, CDR2 FQGTGA. Trimming pared 5 bases from V and 5 bases from J, leaving 13 bases between. The CDR3 DNA follows: TGTGCCAGCAGCCCAGGGATAGGGCACGAGCAGTACTTC. This translates into CASSPGIGHEQYF. The full variable domain, with the rest looked up from reference TRBV7-3 and TRBJ2-7, is GAGVSQTPSNKVTEKGKYVELRCDPISGHTALYWYRQSLGQGPEFLIYFQGTGAADDSGLPNDRFFAVRPEGSVSTLKIQRTERGDSAVYLCASSPGIGHEQYFGPGTRLTVT.

This clonotype has a count of ten or more. The rearrangement links TRBV12-3 or TRBV12-4 to TRBJ2-5, with 13 bases lining up with TRBD2. This CDR3 spans 17 amino acids. Unmatched junction bases numbered 10, after V lost 5 bases and J lost 4 bases. CDR3 protein: CASSRMIGLAGAETQYF. The CDR3 nucleotides are TGTGCCAGCAGTCGCATGATTGGACTAGCGGGAGCAGAGACCCAGTACTTC.

This clonotype was observed at least ten times. The rearrangement joins TRBV3-1 to TRBJ2-2; D possibly corresponds to TRBD1 (5 bases). The ends were cut back, 0 bases at V and 3 bases at J, with 8 bases in the middle. There are 15 residues in the CDR3. Germline V gene sequence: CDR1 LGHDT, CDR2 YNNKEL (reference sequence). The CDR3 sequence is CASSQDRGDTGELFF. The CDR3 DNA is TGTGCCAGCAGCCAAGATAGGGGCGACACCGGGGAGCTGTTTTTT.

This clonotype has at least ten counts. This chain uses TRBV12-3 or TRBV12-4 with TRBJ2-7; 7 bases match TRBD2. V shed 7 bases, J shed 6 bases, and the junction held 9 bases outside the gene matches. The CDR3 runs to 13 residues. CDR3 sequence reads: CASTSGILAEQYF. The CDR3 DNA sequence: TGTGCCAGCACCAGCGGGATACTCGCCGAGCAGTACTTC.

The chain uses TRBV7-9 and TRBJ2-7; 13 bases match TRBD2. V gave up 4 bases and J gave up 4 bases; unmatched junction bases: 7. Per germline, CDR1 SEHNR and CDR2 FQNEAQ (reference sequence). CDR3 size: 16 residues. CDR3 DNA sequence: TGTGCCAGCAGCTCTGCGGGACTAGCGGGAATGTACGAGCAGTACTTC. This gives the protein CASSSAGLAGMYEQYF.

The chain employs TRBV11-2 and TRBJ2-1; TRBD2 agrees at 7 bases. Trimming removed 5 bases from V and 3 bases from J; junction bases left unmatched: 13. The germline V gene encodes CDR1 SGHAT and CDR2 FQNNGV. There are 17 residues in the CDR3. CDR3 nucleotide sequence: TGTGCCAGCAGCCCCCTCCCGGAGCGGGGCTTCTACAATGAGCAGTTCTTC. Translation gives CASSPLPERGFYNEQFF.

The genes are TRBV4-1 and TRBJ1-2; no clear D. Germline V gene data show CDR1 as MGHRA and CDR2 as YSYEKL. This CDR3 has 15 amino acids. The V end was cut by 4 bases, the J end by 2 bases, with 14 bases between. CDR3 bases: TGCGCCAGCAGCCCCTCGGAGGGTGACAACTATGGCTACACCTTC. This encodes CASSPSEGDNYGYTF.

Comment on this clonotype: Germline is not matched at one junction end, which may reflect a read error. The rearrangement uses TRBV28 and TRBJ2-7; no definite D call. The germline gives CDR1 MDHEN, CDR2 SYDVKM. CDR3 length: 13 residues. CDR3 sequence: CVSSFLPRAEQYF. The CDR3 DNA reads TGTGTCAGCAGTTTCCTTCCCCGGGCCGAGCAGTACTTC.

The rearrangement uses TRBV20-1 and TRBJ2-2; 8 nucleotides match TRBD2. Germline loops: CDR1 DFQATT, CDR2 SNEGSKA (reference sequence). The CDR3 consists of 15 residues. V lost 6 bases, J lost 1 base, and 7 bases stayed unmatched. The CDR3 coding sequence is TGCAGTGCCTCGGCAGGGACTAGGAACACCGGGGAGCTGTTTTTT. As protein: CSASAGTRNTGELFF.

This clonotype has a count of ten or more. CDR3 amino acids: CASSVLDTQYF. CDR3 sequence (DNA): TGTGCCAGCAGTGTGCTAGATACGCAGTATTTT. This chain connects TRBV28 to TRBJ2-3; D unclear. Germline values: CDR1 MDHEN, CDR2 SYDVKM. The length of the CDR3 is 11 residues. Between the trimmed V and J ends, which lost 5 bases and 5 bases, there was a span of 5 bases. The full variable domain, its missing parts supplied by reference TRBV28 and TRBJ2-3, is DVKVTQSSRYLVKRTGEKVFLECVQDMDHENMFWYRQDPGLGLRLIYFSYDVKMKEKGDIPEGYSVSREKKERFSLILESASTNQTSMYLCASSVLDTQYFGPGTRLTVL.

This clonotype was found many times. The chain joins TRBV6-1 to TRBJ2-1, with 7 bases identical to TRBD2. The CDR3 length is 18 residues. Germline V gene lookup returns CDR1 MNHNS and CDR2 SASEGT. The V segment lost 1 base and the J segment 10 bases; nucleotides outside the gene matches: 19. CDR3 in DNA: TGTGCCAGCAGTGAAGTCCCCTTCCGGGGGGTACCTACAAGGGAGCAGTTCTTC. It translates to CASSEVPFRGVPTREQFF.

This clonotype was counted a few times. The genes are TRBV12-3 or TRBV12-4 and TRBJ2-1; 10 bases are a match to TRBD2. CDR3 length equals 15 residues. V was clipped by 7 bases and J by 7 bases; unmatched bases: 10. This chain's CDR3 is CASKPLAGLLNEQFF. Here the CDR3 DNA reads TGTGCCAGCAAACCACTAGCGGGATTGTTGAATGAGCAGTTCTTC.

This clonotype showed up just a few times. The V gene is TRBV10-3, the J gene TRBJ2-5; TRBD2 matches 7 bases. The CDR3 is 13 amino acids. Germline V gene sequence: CDR1 ENHRY, CDR2 SYGVKD. V shed 6 bases and J 4 bases; nucleotides not matched to a gene: 5. The CDR3 here is CAIRGPGGETQYF. In nucleotides, the CDR3 is TGTGCCATCAGGGGCCCGGGGGGAGAGACCCAGTACTTC.

The V gene is TRBV4-3, the J gene TRBJ2-7, with TRBD2 identical over 9 bases. CDR1 is LGHNA, CDR2 YSLEER, per germline. V shed 0 bases and J 2 bases; nucleotides not matched to a gene: 14. There are 19 residues in the CDR3. CDR3 coding DNA: TGCGCCAGCAGCCAAGAGGGAAGGTACAGCGGGAGGAGCACCTACGAGCAGTACTTC. Encoded protein: CASSQEGRYSGRSTYEQYF.